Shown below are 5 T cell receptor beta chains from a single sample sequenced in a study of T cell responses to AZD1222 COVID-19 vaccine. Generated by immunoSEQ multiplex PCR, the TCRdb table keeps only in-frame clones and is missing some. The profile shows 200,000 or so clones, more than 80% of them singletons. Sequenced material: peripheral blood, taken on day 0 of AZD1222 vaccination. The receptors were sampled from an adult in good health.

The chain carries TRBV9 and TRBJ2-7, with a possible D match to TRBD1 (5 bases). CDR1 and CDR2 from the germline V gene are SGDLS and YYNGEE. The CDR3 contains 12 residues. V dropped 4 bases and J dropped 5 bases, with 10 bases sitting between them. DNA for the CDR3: TGTGCCAGCAGCCCCAGGGTTCACGAGCAGTACTTC. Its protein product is CASSPRVHEQYF.

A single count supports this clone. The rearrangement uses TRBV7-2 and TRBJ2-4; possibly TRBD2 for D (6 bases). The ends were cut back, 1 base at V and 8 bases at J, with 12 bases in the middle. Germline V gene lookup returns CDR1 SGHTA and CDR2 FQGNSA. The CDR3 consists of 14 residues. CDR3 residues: CASSLGSGVDIQYF. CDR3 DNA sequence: TGTGCCAGCAGCTTAGGGTCGGGGGTTGACATTCAGTACTTC.

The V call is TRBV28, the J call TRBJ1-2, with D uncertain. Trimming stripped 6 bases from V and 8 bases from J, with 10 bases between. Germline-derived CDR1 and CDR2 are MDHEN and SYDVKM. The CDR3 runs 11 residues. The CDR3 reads CASSHPGGYTF. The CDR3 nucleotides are TGTGCCAGCAGCCACCCCGGGGGCTACACCTTC.

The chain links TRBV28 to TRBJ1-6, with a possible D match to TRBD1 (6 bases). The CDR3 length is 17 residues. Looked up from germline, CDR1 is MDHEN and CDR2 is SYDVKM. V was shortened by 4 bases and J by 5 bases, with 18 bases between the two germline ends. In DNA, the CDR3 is TGTGCCAGCAGTTCCCCTGCGGGGGGCCATAATAATTCACCCCTCCACTTT. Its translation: CASSSPAGGHNNSPLHF.

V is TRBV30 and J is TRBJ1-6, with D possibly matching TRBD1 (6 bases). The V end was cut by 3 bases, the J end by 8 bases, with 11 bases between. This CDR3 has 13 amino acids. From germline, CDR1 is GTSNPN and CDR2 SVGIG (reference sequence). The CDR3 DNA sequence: TGTGCCTGGAGCCCAGGGGCGGATTCACCCCTCCACTTT. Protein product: CAWSPGADSPLHF.